Listed here are 22 T cell receptor beta chains from one sample, sequenced in a study of T cells in tuberculosis (dated by TCRdb to 2017 to 2018). Libraries came from the immunoSEQ multiplex PCR assay. The table comes from immuneACCESS by way of TCRdb, which keeps in-frame sequences with V and J called. Part of the clones is missing from these tables; in studies checked, under half for an unresolved V gene and the rest for unknown reasons. Within this sample are about 43,000 clones, with less than 95% of them counted one time only. The ten biggest clones cover under 2% of the sample. Sequenced input: PBMCs. Every receptor here comes from a donor aged 10 to 29 with latent tuberculosis or without tuberculosis infection. Some clones in this sample may be carry-over from other donors' samples.

This chain joins TRBV11-3 and TRBJ2-3; D may be TRBD2 (6 bases). The V gene lost 5 bases and the J gene lost 2 bases, with 14 bases spanning the gap. The germline gives CDR1 SGHNT, CDR2 YENEEA. The CDR3 loop spans 15 amino acids. This CDR3 reads CASSPSSGYTDTQYF. DNA of the CDR3: TGTGCCAGCAGCCCGAGTAGCGGATACACAGATACGCAGTATTTT.

CDR3 sequence reads: CASSYPTGASTGELFF. DNA of the CDR3: TGTGCCAGCAGCTACCCAACAGGGGCCAGCACCGGGGAGCTGTTTTTT. The V gene is TRBV7-8, the J gene TRBJ2-2, with 7 bases that match TRBD1. CDR1 is SGHVS, CDR2 FQNEAQ, per germline. The J segment lost 4 bases and the V segment lost 4 bases, leaving 9 bases of the junction unmatched. The CDR3 runs to 16 residues.

The rearrangement joins TRBV11-2 to TRBJ2-3; 7 bases agree with TRBD2. This CDR3 region has 17 residues. Germline CDR1 is SGHAT and CDR2 is FQNNGV. The V gene end was trimmed by 5 bases and the J gene end by 7 bases; junction bases not matched to a gene: 18. The CDR3 sequence: CASSPEGREGSRHTQYF. In nucleotides, the CDR3 is TGTGCCAGCAGCCCCGAGGGGAGGGAGGGATCTCGGCATACGCAGTATTTT.

As concerns this clone: One end of the junction fails to match germline, which may point to a read error. The chain uses TRBV7-2 and TRBJ2-1; possibly TRBD1 for D (5 bases). Germline V gene data show CDR1 as SGHTA and CDR2 as FQGNSA. The CDR3 totals 15 residues. DNA for the CDR3: TGTGCCAGCACCTTAATGCAGGGCCCGCTCAATGAGCAGTTCTTC. It specifies CASTLMQGPLNEQFF.

The chain is built from TRBV2 and TRBJ1-5; D is undetermined. The V end was cut by 5 bases, the J end by 5 bases, with 16 bases between. In germline, CDR1 is SNHLY, CDR2 FYNNEI. The CDR3 totals 15 residues. The CDR3 DNA is TGTGCCAGCAGTCGAGTTGGGCAGTCGTATCAGCCCCAGCATTTT. Its protein product is CASSRVGQSYQPQHF.

This sequence joins TRBV10-3 and TRBJ2-7; weak D call: TRBD1 (6 bases). Germline loops: CDR1 ENHRY, CDR2 SYGVKD. CDR3 length equals 16 residues. Trimming shortened V by 3 bases and J by 1 base, and 16 bases separated the two germline ends. The CDR3 region is CAISDSGQGTSYEQYF. The CDR3 nucleotides are TGTGCCATCAGTGATAGTGGGCAGGGGACGTCCTACGAGCAGTACTTC.

This rearrangement joins TRBV7-9 to TRBJ1-4; TRBD1 agrees at 7 bases. This CDR3 region has 15 residues. Germline loops: CDR1 SEHNR, CDR2 FQNEAQ (reference sequence). Trimming at V came to 2 bases and at J to 6 bases, leaving 6 bases not matched to a gene. CDR3 DNA: TGTGCCAGCAGCTTACTCCGGGACAGTCATGAAAAACTGTTTTTT. As protein: CASSLLRDSHEKLFF.

The count of this clone is one. CDR3 residues: CSAFRSYEQYF. The CDR3 DNA reads TGCAGTGCTTTCCGGTCCTACGAGCAGTACTTC. This chain links TRBV20-1 with TRBJ2-7; D unclear. Per the germline V gene, CDR1 is DFQATT and CDR2 is SNEGSKA (reference sequence). This CDR3 has 11 amino acids. The V end was cut by 5 bases, the J end by 1 base, with 6 bases between.

The chain employs TRBV6-1 and TRBJ1-4; 10 positions match TRBD1. The ends lost 1 base at V and 6 bases at J; junction bases unmatched: 2. CDR1 and CDR2 (germline): MNHNS, SASEGT. This CDR3 has 15 residues. In nucleotides, the CDR3 is TGTGCCAGCAGTGAAGGGACAGGGGGTTATGAAAAACTGTTTTTT. Protein product: CASSEGTGGYEKLFF.

The rearrangement joins TRBV4-3 to TRBJ2-5; D might be TRBD2 (5 bases). Trimming pared 0 bases from V and 5 bases from J, leaving 13 bases between. This CDR3 spans 15 amino acids. Germline assignment: CDR1 LGHNA and CDR2 YSLEER. The CDR3 spells CASSQDTGVGETQYF. CDR3 in DNA: TGCGCCAGCAGCCAAGATACCGGGGTGGGTGAGACCCAGTACTTC.

The chain combines TRBV18 with TRBJ2-7; D might be TRBD2 (5 bases). CDR1 and CDR2 from the germline V gene are KGHSH and LQKENI. This CDR3 spans 14 amino acids. The V end was cut by 2 bases, the J end by 3 bases, with 11 bases between. CDR3 sequence: CASSPAEADYEQYF. Written as DNA, the CDR3 is TGTGCCAGCTCACCAGCGGAGGCCGACTACGAGCAGTACTTC.

The chain links TRBV19 to TRBJ2-7; 8 bases line up with TRBD2. Trimming cost V 2 bases and J 2 bases; bases outside gene matches: 11. The CDR3 is 17 amino acids. Looked up from germline, CDR1 is LNHDA and CDR2 is SQIVND (reference sequence). CDR3 nucleotide sequence: TGTGCCAGTAGTATAAGCGCCACCGGGACTAGGACCTACGAGCAGTACTTC. This gives the protein CASSISATGTRTYEQYF. The entire variable domain, with the rest obtained from reference TRBV19 and TRBJ2-7, is as follows: DGGITQSPKYLFRKEGQNVTLSCEQNLNHDAMYWYRQDPGQGLRLIYYSQIVNDFQKGDIAEGYSVSREKKESFPLTVTSAQKNPTAFYLCASSISATGTRTYEQYFGPGTRLTVT.

V is TRBV7-8 and J is TRBJ2-5; 9 bases fit TRBD2. V gave up 3 bases and J gave up 4 bases; unmatched junction bases: 12. CDR3 length: 17 residues. Germline loops: CDR1 SGHVS, CDR2 FQNEAQ. DNA of the CDR3: TGTGCCAGCAGCTTGCGGGGGGCCAAGCGGGAGGCAGAGACCCAGTACTTC. Amino acid sequence: CASSLRGAKREAETQYF.

This chain joins TRBV28 and TRBJ2-7; 10 bases line up with TRBD1. Trimming at V came to 2 bases and at J to 1 base, leaving 5 bases not matched to a gene. This CDR3 comprises 16 residues. Germline CDR1 is MDHEN and CDR2 is SYDVKM. The CDR3 nucleotides are TGTGCCAGCAGTTTAAGGACAGGGGGGCGGTCCTACGAGCAGTACTTC. Its protein product is CASSLRTGGRSYEQYF.

This chain connects TRBV19 to TRBJ1-5, with D uncertain. The ends were cut back, 7 bases at V and 4 bases at J, with 11 bases in the middle. This CDR3 has 13 amino acids. Germline CDR1 LNHDA, CDR2 SQIVND (reference sequence). CDR3 sequence (DNA): TGTGCCAGTACCCTAACAGTTAATCAGCCCCAGCATTTT. Translating gives CASTLTVNQPQHF.

The chain recombines TRBV7-9 with TRBJ2-7; 16 bases agree with TRBD2. The CDR3 has 18 residues. The V segment lost 5 bases and the J segment 5 bases; nucleotides outside the gene matches: 12. Germline V CDR1 and CDR2: SEHNR, FQNEAQ (reference sequence). CDR3 in amino acids: CASSPEMGLAGGAHEQYF. The CDR3 DNA is TGTGCCAGCAGCCCAGAGATGGGACTAGCGGGAGGGGCCCACGAGCAGTACTTC.

This sequence joins TRBV29-1 and TRBJ2-1; perhaps TRBD2 as D (5 bases). V shed 8 bases and J shed 4 bases, with 18 bases lying between them. CDR1 is SQVTM, CDR2 ANQGSEA, per germline. CDR3 size: 14 residues. The CDR3 protein is CSTDRSSPYNEQFF. Here the CDR3 DNA reads TGCAGCACGGATAGGTCTAGCCCGTACAATGAGCAGTTCTTC.

This chain links TRBV6-5 with TRBJ2-7; the match to TRBD2 covers 8 bases. CDR3 length equals 13 residues. Germline V lookup: CDR1 MNHEY, CDR2 SVGAGI. V trimming: 7 bases; J trimming: 5 bases; junction bases outside the gene matches: 7. CDR3 sequence: CASTQSGSHEQYF. CDR3 coding DNA: TGTGCCAGCACCCAAAGCGGGAGCCACGAGCAGTACTTC.

The J gene is TRBJ1-6, the V gene TRBV27; possible D gene TRBD1, 6 bases. Germline CDR1 reads MNHEY; CDR2 reads SMNVEV (reference sequence). Trimming left V 4 bases short and J 7 bases short, with 11 bases between. This CDR3 spans 14 amino acids. This chain's CDR3 is CASSYQGWNSPLHF. CDR3 in DNA: TGTGCCAGCAGTTATCAGGGGTGGAATTCACCCCTCCACTTT.

This sequence joins TRBV19 and TRBJ2-2; tentatively, D is TRBD2 (7 bases). V was pared by 4 bases and J by 5 bases, with 14 bases between. CDR3 length: 15 residues. From germline, CDR1 is LNHDA and CDR2 SQIVND (reference sequence). The CDR3: CASSRGGGTTGELFF. The DNA of the CDR3 is TGTGCCAGTAGTAGGGGGGGCGGTACAACCGGGGAGCTGTTTTTT.

The chain couples TRBV4-3 to TRBJ1-3; unclear D gene. The CDR3 has 13 residues. V was clipped by 1 base and J by 4 bases, with 5 bases between them. Germline V gene sequence: CDR1 LGHNA, CDR2 YSLEER. As DNA, the CDR3 is TGCGCCAGCAGCCAAGTAGAAGGAAACACCATATATTTT. Translation: CASSQVEGNTIYF.

V usage is TRBV7-9 and J usage is TRBJ2-7; perhaps TRBD2 as D (6 bases). CDR1 and CDR2 (germline): SEHNR, FQNEAQ (reference sequence). This CDR3 has 13 amino acids. With 8 bases removed from V and 2 bases from J, the gap between germline ends came to 13 bases. CDR3 sequence (DNA): TGTGCCAGCGGAGGGGCGGGTGCCTACGAGCAGTACTTC. Translating gives CASGGAGAYEQYF. The whole variable domain, remainder taken from reference TRBV7-9 and TRBJ2-7, is DTGVSQNPRHKITKRGQNVTFRCDPISEHNRLYWYRQTLGQGPEFLTYFQNEAQLEKSRLLSDRFSAERPKGSFSTLEIQRTEQGDSAMYLCASGGAGAYEQYFGPGTRLTVT.